Included here is one T cell receptor beta chain sequence, with context. The entry originates in a study of blood T cell repertoires in COVID-19. The CDR3 is made up of 17 amino acids. V lost 1 base and J lost 4, with 19 bases in between. Germline loops: CDR1 SGHNT, CDR2 YENEEA. Clones were read by immunoSEQ multiplex PCR, and TCRdb kept only the in-frame ones, dropping some. The data contain about 310,000 clones, approximately 85% of them singletons. Sequenced sample: PBMCs or T cells enriched from blood (not recorded which). This chain uses TRBV11-3 with TRBJ1-1, with D uncertain. This clonotype was sampled from a man aged 25 to 40 who had recovered from COVID-19. As DNA, the CDR3 is TGTGCCAGCAGCTTAGTTCGGGTTCAGAGCGTCCCCACTGAAGCTTTCTTT. Translation: CASSLVRVQSVPTEAFF.